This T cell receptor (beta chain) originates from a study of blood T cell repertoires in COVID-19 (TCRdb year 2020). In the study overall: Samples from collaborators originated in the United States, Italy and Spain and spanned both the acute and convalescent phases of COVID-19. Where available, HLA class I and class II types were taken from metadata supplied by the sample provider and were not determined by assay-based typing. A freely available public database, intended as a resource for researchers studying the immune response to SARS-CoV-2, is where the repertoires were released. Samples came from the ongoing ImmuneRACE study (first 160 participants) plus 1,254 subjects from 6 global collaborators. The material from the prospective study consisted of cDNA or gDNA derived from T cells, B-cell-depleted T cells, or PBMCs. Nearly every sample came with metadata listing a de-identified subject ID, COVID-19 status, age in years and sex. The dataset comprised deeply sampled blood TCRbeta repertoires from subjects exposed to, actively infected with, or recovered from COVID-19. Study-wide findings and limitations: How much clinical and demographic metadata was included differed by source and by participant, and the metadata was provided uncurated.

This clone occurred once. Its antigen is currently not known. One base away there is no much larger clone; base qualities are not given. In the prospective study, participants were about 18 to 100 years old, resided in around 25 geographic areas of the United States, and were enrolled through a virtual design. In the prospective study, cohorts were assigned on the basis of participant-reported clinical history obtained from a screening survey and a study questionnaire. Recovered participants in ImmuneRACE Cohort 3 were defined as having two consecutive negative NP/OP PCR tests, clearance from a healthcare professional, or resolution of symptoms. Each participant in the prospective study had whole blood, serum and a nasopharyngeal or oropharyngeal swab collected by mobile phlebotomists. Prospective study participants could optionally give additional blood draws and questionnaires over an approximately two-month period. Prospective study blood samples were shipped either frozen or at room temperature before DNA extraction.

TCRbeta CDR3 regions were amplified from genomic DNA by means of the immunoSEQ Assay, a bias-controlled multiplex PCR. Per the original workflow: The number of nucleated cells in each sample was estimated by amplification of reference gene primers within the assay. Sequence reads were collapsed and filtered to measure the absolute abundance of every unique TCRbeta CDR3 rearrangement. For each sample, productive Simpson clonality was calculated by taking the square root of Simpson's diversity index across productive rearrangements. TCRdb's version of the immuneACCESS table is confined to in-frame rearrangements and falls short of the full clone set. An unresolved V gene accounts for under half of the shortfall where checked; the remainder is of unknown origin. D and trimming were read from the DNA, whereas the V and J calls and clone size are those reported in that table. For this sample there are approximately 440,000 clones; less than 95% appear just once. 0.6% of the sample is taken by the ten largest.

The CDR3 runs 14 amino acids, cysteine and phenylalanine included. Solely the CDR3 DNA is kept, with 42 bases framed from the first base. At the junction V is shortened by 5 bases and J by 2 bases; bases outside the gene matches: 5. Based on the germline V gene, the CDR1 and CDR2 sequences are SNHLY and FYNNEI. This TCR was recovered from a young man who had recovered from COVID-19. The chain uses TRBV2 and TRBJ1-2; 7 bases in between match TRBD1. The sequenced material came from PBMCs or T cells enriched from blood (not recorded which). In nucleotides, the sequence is TGTGCCAGCAGTACGGGACAGTCGAACTATGGCTACACCTTC. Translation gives CASSTGQSNYGYTF.